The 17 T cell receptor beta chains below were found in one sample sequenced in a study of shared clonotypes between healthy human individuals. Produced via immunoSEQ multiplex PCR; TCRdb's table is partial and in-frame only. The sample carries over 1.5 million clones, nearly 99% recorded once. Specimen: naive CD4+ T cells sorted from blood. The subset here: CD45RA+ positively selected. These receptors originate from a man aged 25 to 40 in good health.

The CDR3 DNA reads TGTGCCAGCAGCTTGGTTCCTAGCTTGGATGAGCAGTTCTTC. The encoded protein is CASSLVPSLDEQFF. The genes are TRBV5-4 and TRBJ2-1; maybe TRBD2 (5 bases). CDR1 is SGHNT, CDR2 YYREEE, per germline (reference sequence). With 0 bases removed from V and 8 bases from J, the gap between germline ends came to 12 bases. This CDR3 comprises 14 residues.

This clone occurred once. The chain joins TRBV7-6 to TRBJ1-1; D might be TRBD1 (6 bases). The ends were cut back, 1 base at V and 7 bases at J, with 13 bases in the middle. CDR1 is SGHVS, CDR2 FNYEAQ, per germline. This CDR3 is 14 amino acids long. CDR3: CASSLGGGHGEAFF. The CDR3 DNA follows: TGTGCCAGCAGCTTAGGGGGGGGCCATGGTGAAGCTTTCTTT.

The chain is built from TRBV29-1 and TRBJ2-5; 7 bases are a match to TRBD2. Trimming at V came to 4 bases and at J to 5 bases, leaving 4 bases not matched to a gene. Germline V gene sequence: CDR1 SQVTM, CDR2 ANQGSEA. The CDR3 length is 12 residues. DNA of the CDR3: TGCAGCGTTGTTAAGGGAGGGGAGACCCAGTACTTC. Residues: CSVVKGGETQYF.

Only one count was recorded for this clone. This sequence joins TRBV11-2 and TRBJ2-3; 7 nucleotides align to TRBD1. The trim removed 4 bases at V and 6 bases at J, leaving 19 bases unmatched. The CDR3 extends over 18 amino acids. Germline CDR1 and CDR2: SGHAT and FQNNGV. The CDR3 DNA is TGTGCCAGCAGCTCCTACCCCAAGAGACAGGGCGTCACGGATACGCAGTATTTT. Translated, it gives CASSSYPKRQGVTDTQYF.

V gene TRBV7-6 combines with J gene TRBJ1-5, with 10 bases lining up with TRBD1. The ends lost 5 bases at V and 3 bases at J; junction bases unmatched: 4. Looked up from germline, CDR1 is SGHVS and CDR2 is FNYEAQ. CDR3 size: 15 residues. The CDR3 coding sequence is TGTGCCAGCAGCCGGGACAGGGGCTACAATCAGCCCCAGCATTTT. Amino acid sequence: CASSRDRGYNQPQHF.

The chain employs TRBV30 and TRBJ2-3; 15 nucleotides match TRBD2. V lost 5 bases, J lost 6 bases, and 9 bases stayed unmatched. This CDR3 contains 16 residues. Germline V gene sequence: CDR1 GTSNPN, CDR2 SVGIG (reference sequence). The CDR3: CAWSHGLAGGPDTQYF. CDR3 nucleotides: TGTGCCTGGTCCCACGGACTAGCGGGAGGGCCGGATACGCAGTATTTT.

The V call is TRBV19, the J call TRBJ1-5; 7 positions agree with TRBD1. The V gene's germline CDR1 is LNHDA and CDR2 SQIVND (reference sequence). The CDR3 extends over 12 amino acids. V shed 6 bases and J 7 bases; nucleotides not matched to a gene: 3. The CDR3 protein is CASRTGYQPQHF. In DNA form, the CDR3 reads TGTGCCAGTAGGACAGGGTACCAGCCCCAGCATTTT.

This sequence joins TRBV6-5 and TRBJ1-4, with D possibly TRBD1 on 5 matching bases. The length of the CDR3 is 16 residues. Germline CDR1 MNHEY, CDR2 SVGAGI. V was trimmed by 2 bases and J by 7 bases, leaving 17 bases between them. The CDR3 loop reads CASSYGTVNYGEKLFF. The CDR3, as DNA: TGTGCCAGCAGTTACGGGACCGTTAACTACGGTGAAAAACTGTTTTTT.

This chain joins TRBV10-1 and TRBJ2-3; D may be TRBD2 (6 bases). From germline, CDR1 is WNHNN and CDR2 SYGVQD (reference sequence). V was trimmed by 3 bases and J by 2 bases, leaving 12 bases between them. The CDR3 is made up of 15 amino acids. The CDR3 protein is CASSDPGGITDTQYF. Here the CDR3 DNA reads TGCGCCAGCAGTGACCCCGGGGGAATCACAGATACGCAGTATTTT.

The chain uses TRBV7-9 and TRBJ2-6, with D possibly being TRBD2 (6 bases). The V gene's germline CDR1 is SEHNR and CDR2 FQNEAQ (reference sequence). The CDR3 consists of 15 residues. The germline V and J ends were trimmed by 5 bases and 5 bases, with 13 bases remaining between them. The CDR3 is CASSPEGNWANVLTF. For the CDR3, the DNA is TGTGCCAGCAGCCCGGAGGGGAACTGGGCCAACGTCCTGACTTTC.

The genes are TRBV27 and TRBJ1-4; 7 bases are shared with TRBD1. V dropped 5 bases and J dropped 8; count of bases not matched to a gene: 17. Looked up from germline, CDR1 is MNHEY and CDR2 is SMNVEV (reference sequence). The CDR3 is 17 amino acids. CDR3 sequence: CASSPDGGGLGREKLFF. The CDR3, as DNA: TGTGCCAGCAGTCCCGACGGAGGGGGCTTGGGGAGGGAAAAACTGTTTTTT.

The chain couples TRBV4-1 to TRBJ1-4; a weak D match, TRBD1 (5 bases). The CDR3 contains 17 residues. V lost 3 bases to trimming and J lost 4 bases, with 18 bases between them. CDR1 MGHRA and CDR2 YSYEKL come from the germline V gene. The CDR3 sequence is CASSQPLRGRLNEKLFF. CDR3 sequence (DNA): TGCGCCAGCAGCCAGCCACTACGGGGACGCCTTAATGAAAAACTGTTTTTT.

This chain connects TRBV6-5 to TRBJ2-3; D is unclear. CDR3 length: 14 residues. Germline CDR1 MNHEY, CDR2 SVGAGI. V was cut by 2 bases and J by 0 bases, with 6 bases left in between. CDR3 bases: TGTGCCAGCAGTTACCTTTCTAGCACAGATACGCAGTATTTT. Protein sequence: CASSYLSSTDTQYF.

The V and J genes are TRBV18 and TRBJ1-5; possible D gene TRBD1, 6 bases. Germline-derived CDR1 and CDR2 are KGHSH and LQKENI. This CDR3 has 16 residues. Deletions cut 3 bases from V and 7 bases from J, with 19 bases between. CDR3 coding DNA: TGTGCCAGCTCACCCCCGGGCGGGGGGGCCGGGCAGCCCCAGCATTTT. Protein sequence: CASSPPGGGAGQPQHF.

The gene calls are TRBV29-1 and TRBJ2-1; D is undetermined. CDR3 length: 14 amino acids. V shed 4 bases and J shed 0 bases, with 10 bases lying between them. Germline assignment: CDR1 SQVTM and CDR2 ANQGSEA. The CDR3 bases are TGCAGCGTTGGACCACTGAGCTCCTACAATGAGCAGTTCTTC. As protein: CSVGPLSSYNEQFF.

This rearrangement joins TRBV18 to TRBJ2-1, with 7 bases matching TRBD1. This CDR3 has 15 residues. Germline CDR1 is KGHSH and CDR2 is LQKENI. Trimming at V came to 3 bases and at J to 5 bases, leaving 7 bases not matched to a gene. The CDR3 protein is CASSPTTGLNNEQFF. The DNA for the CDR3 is TGTGCCAGCTCACCTACGACAGGGCTAAACAATGAGCAGTTCTTC.

The CDR3 sequence: CASSEASGRYEQYF. The CDR3 coding sequence is TGTGCCAGCAGTGAGGCTAGCGGGAGGTACGAGCAGTACTTC. The chain carries TRBV6-1 and TRBJ2-7; 11 bases are shared with TRBD2. Germline V lookup: CDR1 MNHNS, CDR2 SASEGT. The CDR3 contains 14 residues. Trimming at V came to 3 bases and at J to 4 bases, leaving 2 bases not matched to a gene.